This TCR beta chain originates from a study of T cells in Graves' hyperthyroidism and ophthalmopathy. This clonotype was seen repeatedly, ten times or more. This CDR3 has 15 residues. Trimming cost V 1 base and J 3 bases, with 11 bases left between them. CDR1 SNHLY and CDR2 FYNNEI come from the germline V gene. The investigators amplified TCR beta CDR3 regions from RNA transcripts. First-round RT-PCR of the TCR CDR3 relied on the HTBI primer set. TCRdb re-called the multiplex PCR reads through MiXCR, storing one row per CDR3 protein. The repertoire consists of 150,000 to 200,000 distinct CDR3 sequences, with around 8.9% occurring once and the leading ten covering roughly 23%.

This rearrangement joins TRBV2 to TRBJ2-3; D call uncertain. The receptor's source is a woman under 30 with Graves' hyperthyroidism that later progressed to Graves' ophthalmopathy. The sequenced sample was blood. The CDR3 bases are TGTGCCAGCAGTGAAGGCTTGGGTTTTACAGATACGCAGTATTTT. Residues: CASSEGLGFTDTQYF.